This entry describes one TCR beta chain. The ends were cut back, 5 bases at V and 1 base at J, with 17 bases in the middle. The CDR3 length is 16 residues. Germline V gene lookup returns CDR1 SGHTA and CDR2 FQGNSA. Data came from immunoSEQ multiplex PCR; TCRdb stores just in-frame clones and leaves some out. Here the sample spans approximately 160,000 clones, approximately 82% being singletons. This sample was taken from a study of blood T cell repertoires in COVID-19. Study information: Specimens from acute and convalescent COVID-19 originated in the United States, Italy and Spain.

The receptor's source is a woman aged 50 to 60 in a cohort exposed to, infected with or recovered from COVID-19 (not recorded which). The sequenced material came from PBMCs or T cells enriched from blood (not recorded which). The chain is built from TRBV7-2 and TRBJ1-1; D gene uncertain. The CDR3 DNA reads TGTGCCAGCAGCCCTCGACTGGGTGGGTCGAACACTGAAGCTTTCTTT. Its translation is CASSPRLGGSNTEAFF.